This T cell receptor (beta chain) was retrieved from a study of shared clonotypes between healthy human individuals (dated by TCRdb to 2019 to 2021). Looking at the study overall: A couple of women and a few men aged 18 to 49 years were included in the cohort. For each donor, CD4 naive and CD4 memory were each given three plates, CD8 naive was given two plates, and CD8 memory was given one plate. To estimate repertoire size and how much clonotypes are shared between individuals, the study performed deep sequencing of blood TCR repertoires from five healthy adults. To increase sequencing depth and limit assay-specific biases, TCR repertoire library preparation and sequencing were carried out by different laboratories using diverse techniques. Per donor, leukapheresis produced somewhere between about 0.9 and 10 billion PBMCs.

Comment on this clone: The antigen it binds to is not known. The input lacks base qualities; no much larger clone sits a single base away.

Donors were healthy HIV-negative adults with no recently reported acute infections or vaccinations. Only Caucasian adults living in Nashville, Tennessee, USA were represented among the donors. CD4+ T cells were enriched through magnetic negative selection, after which naive cells were positively selected on CD45RA and the remaining negative fraction served as the memory subset. After blood collection by leukapheresis, PBMCs were isolated using Ficoll-Histopaque density gradient centrifugation and then cryopreserved in the vapor phase of liquid nitrogen. Analytical flow cytometry was used to check the purity and quantity of every magnetically sorted T cell population. Genomic DNA was isolated from each sorted fraction and quantified by UV absorbance on a Nanodrop 2000c. The study at large found these results: When a handful of donors were compared, the shared fraction of clonotypes was around 5% for naive CD4, about 4% for naive CD8, roughly 2.5% for memory CD4, and less than 0.45% for memory CD8. Clonotypes shared by all four sorted-subset donors showed higher generation probabilities than non-shared clonotypes. Pairwise subsampling indicated that sequencing depth was expected to affect the degree of clonotype sharing among donors. Estimated clonotype richness was generally larger for naive than for memory subsets. Incomplete sequencing was indicated by rarefaction of sorted-subset datasets, despite the large sequencing depth. The small number of donors limited the genetic and exposure-history diversity represented. Sampling was limited to blood, and TCR repertoires in tissue likely differ from TCR repertoires in blood.

TCR CDR3 regions were amplified from genomic DNA by multiplex PCR using the deep immunoSEQ assay. For each cell subset, the extracted genomic DNA was distributed evenly across all wells of several immunoSEQ 96-well plates, and each plate served as one replicate. Each replicate PCR for sorted subsets received approximately 220 ng genomic DNA, equal to tens of thousands of T cell genomes. Purified libraries were quantified with a Qubit 3.0 fluorometer, sized on a Bioanalyzer 2100, and re-quantified with the KAPA Library Quantification kit. Every immunoSEQ 96-well plate was sequenced on a separate single-read 150-cycle Illumina NextSeq 550 flow cell. The authors processed their data as follows. The immunoSEQ output contained only junctional sequences without quality scores, so filtering could not match that applied to full-length reads. To assign V/J genes and CDR3, sequences were annotated against IMGT germline references using PyIR, a Python wrapper for IgBLAST v1.9. Reads were removed for weak V/J assignments (E-value above 1e-6), missing CDR3, stop codons, out-of-frame junctions, or ambiguous translated residues. V3J clonotypes were defined by identical inferred V gene, J gene, and CDR3 amino acid sequence. Percentage overlap between repertoires was computed as shared unique clonotypes divided by the size of the smaller repertoire. Richness of each repertoire was evaluated using RTK rarefaction, the Chao1 estimator, and Recon v2.1 estimates of unobserved clonotypes. Generation probabilities were computed with OLGA for all TCRbeta clonotypes obtained by the gDNA method from several donors. In its TCRdb copy, this immuneACCESS table keeps in-frame sequences only and misses some clones. Where compared with another copy, unresolved V genes explain less than half of these, and the others have no known cause. That table gives V, J and clone size, and the DNA gave D and trimming. The sample records over a million clones, roughly 80% of which are singletons. The ten largest account for 1.4% to 1.5% of the sample.

The junction carries 7 bases between V and J, which are trimmed by 5 bases and 0 bases respectively. From the cysteine up to the phenylalanine, the CDR3 has a length of 13 residues. The only DNA kept is the CDR3, 39 bases in frame from the first base. The germline V gene (reference sequence) specifies MNHEY as CDR1 and SMNVEV as CDR2. The rearranged segments are TRBV27 and TRBJ2-5; the D gene is unclear. The source of this sequence is a young man in good health. Sequenced: memory CD4+ T cells sorted from blood. The cell subset or site label corresponds to: CD45RA-negative fraction. Here the CDR3 is given as CASSRANQETQYF. The nucleotide sequence is TGTGCCAGCAGTCGGGCGAACCAAGAGACCCAGTACTTC.